This TCR beta chain was captured by sequencing in a study of technical replicates of blood from a few donors. CDR1 and CDR2 (germline): SGHRS, YFSETQ. The CDR3 length is 14 residues. The junction had 6 bases not matched to a gene; V was cut back by 3 bases and J by 5 bases. Measured with immunoSEQ multiplex PCR; TCRdb has only the in-frame clones, and not every one. Here the sample spans approximately 73,000 clones, around 94% being singletons. This rearrangement joins TRBV5-1 to TRBJ1-1, with 8 bases identical to TRBD1. Sequenced: T cells isolated from PBMCs. The receptor's source is a human donor in good health. The CDR3 region is CASSSHRGGTEAFF. CDR3 coding DNA: TGCGCCAGCAGCTCCCACAGGGGGGGTACTGAAGCTTTCTTT.